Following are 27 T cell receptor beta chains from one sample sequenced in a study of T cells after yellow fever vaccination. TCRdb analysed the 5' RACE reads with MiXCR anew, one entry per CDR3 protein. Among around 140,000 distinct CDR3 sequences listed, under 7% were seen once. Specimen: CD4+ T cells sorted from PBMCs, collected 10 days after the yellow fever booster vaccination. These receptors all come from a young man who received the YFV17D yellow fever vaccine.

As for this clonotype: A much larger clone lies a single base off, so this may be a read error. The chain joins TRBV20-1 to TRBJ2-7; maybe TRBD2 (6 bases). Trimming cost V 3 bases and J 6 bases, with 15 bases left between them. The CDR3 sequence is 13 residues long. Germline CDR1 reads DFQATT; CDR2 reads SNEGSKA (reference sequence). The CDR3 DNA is TGCAGTGCTAGTCTGGGAAGAGCGGGCGAGCAGTACTTC. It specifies CSASLGRAGEQYF.

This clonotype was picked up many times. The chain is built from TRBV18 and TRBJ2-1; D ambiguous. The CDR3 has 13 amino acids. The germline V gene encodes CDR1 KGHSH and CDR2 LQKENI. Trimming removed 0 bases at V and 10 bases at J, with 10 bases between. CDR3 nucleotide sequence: TGTGCCAGCTCACCACCAGGTATTGCCGAGCAGTTCTTC. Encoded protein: CASSPPGIAEQFF.

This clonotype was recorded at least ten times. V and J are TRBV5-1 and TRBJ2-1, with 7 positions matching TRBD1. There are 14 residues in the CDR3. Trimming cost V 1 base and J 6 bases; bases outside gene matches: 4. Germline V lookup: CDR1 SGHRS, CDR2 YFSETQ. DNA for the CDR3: TGCGCCAGCAGCTTGAAGGGACAGTTCAATGAGCAGTTCTTC. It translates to CASSLKGQFNEQFF.

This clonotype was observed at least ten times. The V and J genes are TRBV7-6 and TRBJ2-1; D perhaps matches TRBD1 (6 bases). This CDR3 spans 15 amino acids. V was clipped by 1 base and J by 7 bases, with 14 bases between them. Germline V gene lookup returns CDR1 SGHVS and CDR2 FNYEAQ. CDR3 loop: CASSLVQGGNNEQFF. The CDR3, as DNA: TGTGCCAGCAGCTTAGTACAGGGTGGAAATAATGAGCAGTTCTTC.

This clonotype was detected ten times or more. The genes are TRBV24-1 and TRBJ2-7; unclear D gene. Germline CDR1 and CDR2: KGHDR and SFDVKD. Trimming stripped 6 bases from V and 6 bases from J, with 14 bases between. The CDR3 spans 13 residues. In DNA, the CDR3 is TGTGCCACCAGTTCCTCCCTTCGGGCCGAGCAGTACTTC. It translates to CATSSSLRAEQYF.

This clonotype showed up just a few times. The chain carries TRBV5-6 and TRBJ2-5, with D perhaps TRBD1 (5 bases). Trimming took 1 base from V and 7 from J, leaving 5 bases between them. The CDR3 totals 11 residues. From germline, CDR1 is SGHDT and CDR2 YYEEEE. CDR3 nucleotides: TGTGCCAGCAGCTTGCAGGGGACCCAGTACTTC. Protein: CASSLQGTQYF.

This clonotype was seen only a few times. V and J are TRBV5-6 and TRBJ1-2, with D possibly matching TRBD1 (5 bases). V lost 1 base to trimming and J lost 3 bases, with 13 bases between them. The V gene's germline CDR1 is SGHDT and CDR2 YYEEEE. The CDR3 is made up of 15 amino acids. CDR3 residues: CASSLQGPVHYGYTF. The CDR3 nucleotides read TGTGCCAGCAGCTTGCAGGGCCCGGTTCACTATGGCTACACCTTC.

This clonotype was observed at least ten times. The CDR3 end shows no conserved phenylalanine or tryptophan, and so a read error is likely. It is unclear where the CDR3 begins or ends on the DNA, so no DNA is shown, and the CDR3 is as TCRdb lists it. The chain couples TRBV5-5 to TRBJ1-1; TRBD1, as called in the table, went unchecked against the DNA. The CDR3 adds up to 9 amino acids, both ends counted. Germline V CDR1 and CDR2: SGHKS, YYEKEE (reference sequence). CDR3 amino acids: CASSWGQAA.

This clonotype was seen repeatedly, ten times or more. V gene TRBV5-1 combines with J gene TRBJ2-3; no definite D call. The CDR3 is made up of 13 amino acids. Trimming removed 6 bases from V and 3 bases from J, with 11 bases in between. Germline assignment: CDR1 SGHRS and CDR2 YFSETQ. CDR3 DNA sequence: TGCGCCAGCAATCAAGGATTGACAGATACGCAGTATTTT. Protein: CASNQGLTDTQYF.

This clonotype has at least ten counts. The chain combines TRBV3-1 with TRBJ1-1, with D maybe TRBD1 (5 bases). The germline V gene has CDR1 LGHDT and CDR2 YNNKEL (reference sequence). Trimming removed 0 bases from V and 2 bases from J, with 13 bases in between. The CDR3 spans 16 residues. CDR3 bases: TGTGCCAGCAGCCAAGACCGCGGACAAGTCAACACTGAAGCTTTCTTT. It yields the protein CASSQDRGQVNTEAFF.

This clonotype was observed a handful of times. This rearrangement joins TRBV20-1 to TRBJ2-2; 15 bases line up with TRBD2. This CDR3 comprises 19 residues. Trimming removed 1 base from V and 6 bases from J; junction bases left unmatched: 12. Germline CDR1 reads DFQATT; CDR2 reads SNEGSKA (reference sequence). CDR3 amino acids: CSARGGGLAGGVRAGELFF. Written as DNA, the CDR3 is TGCAGTGCTAGAGGGGGGGGACTAGCGGGAGGAGTGAGAGCCGGGGAGCTGTTTTTT.

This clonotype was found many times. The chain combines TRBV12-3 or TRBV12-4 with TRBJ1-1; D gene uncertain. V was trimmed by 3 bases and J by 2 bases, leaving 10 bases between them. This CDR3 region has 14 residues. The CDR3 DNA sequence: TGTGCCAGCAGTTTCGGGGTAGTTAACACTGAAGCTTTCTTT. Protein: CASSFGVVNTEAFF.

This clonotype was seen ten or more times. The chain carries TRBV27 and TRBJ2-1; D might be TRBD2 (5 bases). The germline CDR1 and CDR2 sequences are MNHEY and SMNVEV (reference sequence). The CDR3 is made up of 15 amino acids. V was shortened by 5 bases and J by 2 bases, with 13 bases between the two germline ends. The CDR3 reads CASSTFGSAYNEQFF. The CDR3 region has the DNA TGTGCCAGCAGTACCTTTGGGAGCGCCTACAATGAGCAGTTCTTC.

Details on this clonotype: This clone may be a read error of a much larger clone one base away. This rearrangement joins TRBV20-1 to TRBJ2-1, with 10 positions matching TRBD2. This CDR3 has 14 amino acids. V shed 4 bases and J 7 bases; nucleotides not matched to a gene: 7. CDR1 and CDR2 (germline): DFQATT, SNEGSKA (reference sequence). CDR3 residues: CSANDLAGENEQFF. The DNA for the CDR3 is TGCAGTGCTAATGACCTAGCGGGAGAAAATGAGCAGTTCTTC.

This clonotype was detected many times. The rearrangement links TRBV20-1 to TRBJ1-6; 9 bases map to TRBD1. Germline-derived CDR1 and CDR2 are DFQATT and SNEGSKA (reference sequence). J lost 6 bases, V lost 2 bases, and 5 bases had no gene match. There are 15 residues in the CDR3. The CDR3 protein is CSARQLTGGNSPLHF. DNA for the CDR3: TGCAGTGCTAGACAACTGACAGGGGGTAATTCACCCCTCCACTTT.

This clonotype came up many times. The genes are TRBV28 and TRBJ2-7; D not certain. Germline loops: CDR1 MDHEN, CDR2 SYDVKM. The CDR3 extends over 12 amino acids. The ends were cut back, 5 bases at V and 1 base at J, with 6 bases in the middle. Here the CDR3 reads CASSTVSYEQYF. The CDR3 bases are TGTGCCAGCAGTACAGTATCCTACGAGCAGTACTTC.

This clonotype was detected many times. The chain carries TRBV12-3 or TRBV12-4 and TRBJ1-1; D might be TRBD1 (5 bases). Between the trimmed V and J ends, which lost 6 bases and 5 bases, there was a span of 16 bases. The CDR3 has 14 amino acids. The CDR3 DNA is TGTGCCAGCAGCCCCTTGGGGGGGAGGACTGAAGCTTTCTTT. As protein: CASSPLGGRTEAFF.

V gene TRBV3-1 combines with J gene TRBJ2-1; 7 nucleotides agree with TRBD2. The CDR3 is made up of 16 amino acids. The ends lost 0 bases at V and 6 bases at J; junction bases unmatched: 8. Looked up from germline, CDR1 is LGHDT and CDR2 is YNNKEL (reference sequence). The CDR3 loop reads CASSQEGGRVSNEQFF. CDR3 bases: TGTGCCAGCAGCCAAGAGGGCGGGAGAGTTAGCAATGAGCAGTTCTTC.

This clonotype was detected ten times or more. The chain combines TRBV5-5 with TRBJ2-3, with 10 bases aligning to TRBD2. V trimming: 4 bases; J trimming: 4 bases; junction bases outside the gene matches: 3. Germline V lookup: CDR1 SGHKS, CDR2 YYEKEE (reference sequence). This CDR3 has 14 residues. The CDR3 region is CASSHGTSADTQYF. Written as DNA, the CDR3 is TGTGCCAGCAGCCACGGGACTAGCGCAGATACGCAGTATTTT.

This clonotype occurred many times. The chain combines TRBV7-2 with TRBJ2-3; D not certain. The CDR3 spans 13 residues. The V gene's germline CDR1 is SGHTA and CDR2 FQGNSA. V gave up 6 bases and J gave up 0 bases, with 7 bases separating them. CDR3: CASRLASTDTQYF. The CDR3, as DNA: TGTGCCAGCAGGTTGGCAAGCACAGATACGCAGTATTTT.

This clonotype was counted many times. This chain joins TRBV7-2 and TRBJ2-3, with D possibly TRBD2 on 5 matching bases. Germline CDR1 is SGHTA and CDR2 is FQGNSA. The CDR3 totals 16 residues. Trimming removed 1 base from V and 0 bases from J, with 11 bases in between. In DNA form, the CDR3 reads TGTGCCAGCAGCTTAGTAGACGGACTTAGCACAGATACGCAGTATTTT. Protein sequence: CASSLVDGLSTDTQYF.

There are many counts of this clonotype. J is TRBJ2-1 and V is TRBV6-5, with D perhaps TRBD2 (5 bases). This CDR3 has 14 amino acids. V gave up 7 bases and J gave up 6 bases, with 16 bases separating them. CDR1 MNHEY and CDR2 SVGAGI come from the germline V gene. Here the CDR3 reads CASMLGDGGNEQFF. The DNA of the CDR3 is TGTGCCAGCATGTTGGGTGATGGAGGCAATGAGCAGTTCTTC.

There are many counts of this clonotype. The CDR3 protein is CSGGGTETQYF. CDR3 nucleotide sequence: TGCAGCGGGGGGGGTACAGAGACCCAGTACTTC. The chain is built from TRBV29-1 and TRBJ2-5; TRBD2 matches 7 bases. The V gene end was trimmed by 7 bases and the J gene end by 4 bases; junction bases not matched to a gene: 3. Germline V CDR1 and CDR2: SQVTM, ANQGSEA. The CDR3 length is 11 residues.

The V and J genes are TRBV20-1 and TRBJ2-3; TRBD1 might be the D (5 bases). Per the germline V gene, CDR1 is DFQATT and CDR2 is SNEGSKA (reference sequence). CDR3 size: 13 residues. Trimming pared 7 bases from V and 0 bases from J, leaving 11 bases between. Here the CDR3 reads CSVHQGSTDTQYF. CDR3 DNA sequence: TGCAGTGTCCACCAGGGAAGCACAGATACGCAGTATTTT.

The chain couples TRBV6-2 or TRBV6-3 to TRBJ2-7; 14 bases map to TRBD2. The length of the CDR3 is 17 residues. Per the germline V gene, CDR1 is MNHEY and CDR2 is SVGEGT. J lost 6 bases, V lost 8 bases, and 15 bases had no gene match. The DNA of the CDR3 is TGTGCCAGCCGACCTGCGACTAGCGGGAGGGCGTTCGTCGAGCAGTACTTC. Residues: CASRPATSGRAFVEQYF.

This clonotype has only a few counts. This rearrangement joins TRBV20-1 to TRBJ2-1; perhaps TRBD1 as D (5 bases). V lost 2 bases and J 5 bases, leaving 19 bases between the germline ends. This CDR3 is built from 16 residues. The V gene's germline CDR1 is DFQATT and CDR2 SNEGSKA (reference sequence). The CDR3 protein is CSARPLQVHRDNEQFF. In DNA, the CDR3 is TGCAGTGCTAGACCCTTACAGGTACATCGGGACAATGAGCAGTTCTTC.

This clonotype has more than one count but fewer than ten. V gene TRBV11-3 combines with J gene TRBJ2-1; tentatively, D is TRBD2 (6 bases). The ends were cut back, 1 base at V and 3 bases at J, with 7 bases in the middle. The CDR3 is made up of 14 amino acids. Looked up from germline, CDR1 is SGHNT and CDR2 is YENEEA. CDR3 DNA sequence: TGTGCCAGCAGCTTAGCGGGGGACTACAATGAGCAGTTCTTC. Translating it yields CASSLAGDYNEQFF.